The TCR beta chain under discussion was sequenced for a study of ipilimumab plus nivolumab after autologous stem cell transplantation. Overall study results and limits: Per the authors, repertoire, Treg and microbiota data justify further study.

Here immunoSEQ multiplex PCR was the method, and the copy in TCRdb shows in-frame clones only, minus some. The sample has about 17,000 clones; around 85% are singletons. Ipilimumab, 1 mg/kg, started 14 to 28 days after autologous transplant. Dosing: nivolumab 3 mg/kg IV, weeks 1, 4, 7, 10, then every two weeks to week 26. The CDR3 extends over 14 amino acids. Trimming took off 4 bases at V and 5 bases at J, with 16 bases between the two ends. CDR1 and CDR2 (germline): SGHTS, YDEGEE. Worth noting for this clone: Its antigen is currently unknown.

The receptor comes from a male donor with diffuse large B-cell lymphoma. V usage is TRBV5-8 and J usage is TRBJ2-7; tentative D call: TRBD1 (5 bases). This sample comprised PBMCs, obtained in a trial of ipilimumab plus nivolumab as post-transplant consolidation. As DNA, the CDR3 is TGTGCCAGCAGCCCCTGGACAAACGTGGACGAGCAGTACTTC. This sequence encodes CASSPWTNVDEQYF.